This T cell receptor (beta chain) was found in a study of blood T cell repertoires in COVID-19 (dated by TCRdb to 2018 to 2020). For the wider study: The collaborator samples originated in the United States, Italy and Spain and spanned the acute and convalescent phases of COVID-19. The material from the prospective study consisted of cDNA or gDNA derived from T cells, B-cell-depleted T cells, or PBMCs. Deeply sampled blood TCRbeta repertoires from subjects exposed to, actively infected with, or recovered from COVID-19 were included in the dataset. The repertoires were released in a freely available public database meant as a resource for research on the immune response to SARS-CoV-2. Samples were obtained from the ongoing ImmuneRACE study (first 160 participants) and from roughly 1,300 subjects provided by 6 global collaborators. The sample metadata nearly always contained a de-identified subject ID, COVID-19 status, age in years and sex. HLA class I and class II types, where available, came from metadata supplied by the sample provider rather than from assay-based typing. Overall study results and their limits: Clinical and demographic metadata were provided uncurated, with the amount varying by source and participant.

With regard to this clone: Its antigen has not been determined. One base away there is no much larger clone; base qualities are not given.

Samples from volunteer blood donors who had recovered from COVID-19 were contributed by a second Seattle source. The collaborating institutions used their own protocols to collect whole blood in K2EDTA tubes. Collaborator samples were shipped for TCRbeta analysis as frozen whole blood, isolated PBMCs, or DNA extracted from either sample type. According to the germline V gene, CDR1 reads MNHEY and CDR2 reads SVGEGT. V is clipped by 4 bases and J by 5 bases, and the sequence between their germline boundaries is 12 bases long. From the cysteine up to the phenylalanine, the CDR3 has a length of 14 residues. Kept here is only the CDR3 DNA, which spans 42 bases and is read in frame from base 1. TCRbeta CDR3 regions were amplified from genomic DNA using the immunoSEQ Assay, a bias-controlled multiplex PCR. From the authors' description of their analysis: The number of nucleated cells in each sample was estimated from the amplification of reference gene primers within the assay. To quantify the absolute abundance of each unique TCRbeta CDR3 rearrangement, sequence reads were collapsed and filtered. For each sample, productive Simpson clonality was calculated as the square root of Simpson's diversity index across productive rearrangements. TCRdb obtained this table from immuneACCESS and retained in-frame rearrangements with V and J assigned. These tables miss some clones; where compared with another copy, unresolved V genes account for less than half of the shortfall, and the remainder is unexplained. V, J and clone size are those of that table, while D and trimming were read from the DNA. This sample comprises some 150,000 clones, approximately 84% of them detected only once. The top ten hold roughly 7.7% of the sample.

The sequencing sample was made of peripheral blood. This chain is built from TRBV6-2 or TRBV6-3 and TRBJ1-5, and possibly TRBD1, on 5 matching bases. The receptor was derived from a man aged 35 to 55 who had recovered from COVID-19. The CDR3: CASSSMGGYQPQHF. The DNA reads TGTGCCAGCAGTTCCATGGGGGGGTATCAGCCCCAGCATTTT.